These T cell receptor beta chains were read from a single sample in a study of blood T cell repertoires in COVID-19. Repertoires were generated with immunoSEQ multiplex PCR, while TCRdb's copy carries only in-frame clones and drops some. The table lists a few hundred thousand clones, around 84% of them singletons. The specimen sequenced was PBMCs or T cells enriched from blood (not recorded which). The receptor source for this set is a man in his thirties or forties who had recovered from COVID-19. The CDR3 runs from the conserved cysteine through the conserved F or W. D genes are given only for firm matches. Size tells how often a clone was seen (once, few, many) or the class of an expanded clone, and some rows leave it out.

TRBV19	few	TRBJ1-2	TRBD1	CASSPGQGANYGYTF	TGTGCCAGTAGTCCGGGACAGGGAGCTAACTATGGCTACACCTTC
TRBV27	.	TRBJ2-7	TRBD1	CASSSRTGGLYEQYF	TGTGCCAGCAGTTCCCGGACAGGGGGCCTCTACGAGCAGTACTTC
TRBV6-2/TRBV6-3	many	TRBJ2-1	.	CASSLGHTANEQFF	TGTGCCAGCAGTTTGGGACACACGGCCAATGAGCAGTTCTTC
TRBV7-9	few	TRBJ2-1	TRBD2	CASSHIGTSGINNEQFF	TGTGCCAGCAGCCACATAGGGACTAGCGGGATTAACAATGAGCAGTTCTTC
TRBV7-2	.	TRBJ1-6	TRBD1	CASSLAGTDNSPLHF	TGTGCCAGCAGCTTAGCGGGGACAGACAATTCACCCCTCCACTTT
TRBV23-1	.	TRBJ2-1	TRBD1	CANLNRGVYNEQFF	TGCGCCAACCTCAACAGGGGGGTTTACAATGAGCAGTTCTTC
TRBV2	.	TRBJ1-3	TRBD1	CASNPGQYSGNTIYF	TGTGCCAGCAATCCGGGACAGTACTCTGGAAACACCATATATTTT
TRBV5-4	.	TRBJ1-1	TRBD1	CASSLTWTGITEAFF	TGTGCCAGCAGCTTGACCTGGACAGGGATCACTGAAGCTTTCTTT
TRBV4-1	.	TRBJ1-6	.	CASSHLGDSSYNSPLHF	TGCGCCAGCAGCCATCTTGGAGACAGCTCCTATAATTCACCCCTCCACTTT
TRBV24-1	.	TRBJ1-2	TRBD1	CATSLGTAYGYTF	TGTGCCACCAGTCTCGGGACAGCATATGGCTACACCTTC
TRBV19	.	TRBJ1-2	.	CASSYDRRGYTF	TGTGCCAGTAGTTACGACAGGCGTGGCTACACCTTC
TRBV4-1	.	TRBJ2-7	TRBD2	CASSQGGLAGPYEQYF	TGCGCCAGCAGCCAAGGAGGACTAGCGGGGCCCTACGAGCAGTACTTC
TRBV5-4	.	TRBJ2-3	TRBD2	CASSLPLADYGTDTQYF	TGTGCCAGCAGCTTACCGCTAGCGGACTATGGTACAGATACGCAGTATTTT
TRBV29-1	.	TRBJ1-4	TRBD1	CSVVTGDEKLFF	TGCAGCGTTGTGACAGGGGACGAAAAACTGTTTTTT
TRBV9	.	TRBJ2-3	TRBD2	CASSVAVAGGRAQYF	TGTGCCAGCAGCGTCGCCGTAGCGGGAGGGCGGGCGCAGTATTTT
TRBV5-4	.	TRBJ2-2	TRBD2	CASSSGLAGVDTGELFF	TGTGCCAGCAGTAGCGGACTAGCGGGAGTCGACACCGGGGAGCTGTTTTTT
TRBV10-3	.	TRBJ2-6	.	CAISEHSGANVLTF	TGTGCCATCAGTGAGCACTCTGGGGCCAACGTCCTGACTTTC
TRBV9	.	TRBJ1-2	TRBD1	CASSERPQDRVYGYTF	TGTGCCAGCAGCGAACGACCCCAGGACAGGGTGTATGGCTACACCTTC
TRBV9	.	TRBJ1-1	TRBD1	CASSSTGGARTEAFF	TGTGCCAGCAGCTCAACAGGGGGCGCTCGGACTGAAGCTTTCTTT
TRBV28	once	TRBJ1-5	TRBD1	CASSFRPGQSAPQHF	TGTGCCAGCAGTTTCCGACCGGGACAGTCTGCGCCCCAGCATTTT
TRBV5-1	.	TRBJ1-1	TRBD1	CASSLVRQGGEAFF	TGCGCCAGCAGCTTGGTCCGACAGGGTGGTGAAGCTTTCTTT
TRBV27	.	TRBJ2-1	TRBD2	CASTSRLAGTTRVYNEQFF	TGTGCCAGCACATCTCGACTAGCGGGGACTACTAGGGTCTACAATGAGCAGTTCTTC
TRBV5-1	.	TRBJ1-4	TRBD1	CASSFQTGGDEKLFF	TGCGCCAGCAGCTTCCAGACAGGGGGCGATGAAAAACTGTTTTTT
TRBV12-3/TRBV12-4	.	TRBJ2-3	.	CASSYSTDTQYF	TGTGCCAGCAGTTACAGTACAGATACGCAGTATTTT
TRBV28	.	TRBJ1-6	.	CASSLPTGSNSPLHF	TGTGCCAGCAGTCTCCCTACAGGGTCAAATTCACCCCTCCACTTT
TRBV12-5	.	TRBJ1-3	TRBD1	CPPRDRGGEAGNTIYF	TGTCCCCCCCGGGACAGGGGAGGGGAGGCTGGAAACACCATATATTTT
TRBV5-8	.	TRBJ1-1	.	CASSFITGGALGEAFF	TGTGCCAGCAGCTTCATCACAGGAGGGGCTTTGGGAGAAGCTTTCTTT
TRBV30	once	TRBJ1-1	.	CAWNRTPVEAFF	TGTGCCTGGAACAGGACCCCAGTAGAAGCTTTCTTT
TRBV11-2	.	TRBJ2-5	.	CASSLGTGQETQYF	TGTGCCAGCAGCTTGGGTACAGGGCAAGAGACCCAGTACTTC
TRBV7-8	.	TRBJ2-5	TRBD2	CASSRWGGRVQETQYF	TGTGCCAGCAGCCGCTGGGGCGGGAGGGTTCAGGAGACCCAGTACTTC
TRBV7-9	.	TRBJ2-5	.	CASSRFGGPSETQYF	TGTGCCAGCAGCCGCTTCGGTGGGCCGTCGGAGACCCAGTACTTC
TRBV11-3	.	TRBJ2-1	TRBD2	CASSLGLAYNEQFF	TGTGCCAGCAGCTTAGGACTAGCGTACAATGAGCAGTTCTTC
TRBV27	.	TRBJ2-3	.	CASSLTRGTDTQYF	TGTGCCAGCAGTTTGACGAGAGGGACAGATACGCAGTATTTT
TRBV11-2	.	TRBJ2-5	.	CASSHTGSFGETQYF	TGTGCCAGCAGCCACACAGGGTCTTTCGGAGAGACCCAGTACTTC
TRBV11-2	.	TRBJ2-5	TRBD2	CASSRNPGRGETQYF	TGTGCCAGCAGCCGAAATCCCGGGCGGGGGGAGACCCAGTACTTC
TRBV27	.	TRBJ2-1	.	CASSSFPRVNEQFF	TGTGCCAGCAGTTCGTTCCCCAGGGTGAATGAGCAGTTCTTC
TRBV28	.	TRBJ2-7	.	CASSLSDRFYEQYF	TGTGCCAGCAGTTTATCCGACAGGTTCTACGAGCAGTACTTC
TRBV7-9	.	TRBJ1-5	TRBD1	CASSLTGVGPQHF	TGTGCCAGCAGCCTCACAGGGGTCGGGCCCCAGCATTTT
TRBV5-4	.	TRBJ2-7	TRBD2	CASSPGTSGPYEQYF	TGTGCCAGCAGCCCCGGGACTAGCGGTCCCTACGAGCAGTACTTC
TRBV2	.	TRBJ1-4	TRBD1	CASSGQGDPNEKLFF	TGTGCCAGCAGTGGACAGGGGGATCCTAATGAAAAACTGTTTTTT
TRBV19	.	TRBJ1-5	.	CASSLIPSDGTRQPQHF	TGTGCCAGTAGTCTAATACCCTCCGACGGTACGAGGCAGCCCCAGCATTTT
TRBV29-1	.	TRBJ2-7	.	CSARTVAYEQYF	TGCAGCGCCCGGACAGTAGCCTACGAGCAGTACTTC
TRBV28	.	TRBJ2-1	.	CASSLLGGQFF	TGTGCCAGCAGTTTACTTGGGGGCCAGTTCTTC
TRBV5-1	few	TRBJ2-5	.	CASSLGGQETQYF	TGCGCCAGCAGCTTGGGAGGGCAAGAGACCCAGTACTTC
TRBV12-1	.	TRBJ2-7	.	CASSGLDRDRGTYEQYF	TGTGCCAGCAGCGGATTGGACCGGGACAGGGGCACCTACGAGCAGTACTTC
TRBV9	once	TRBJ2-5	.	CASSGGGAQETQYF	TGTGCCAGCAGCGGGGGTGGGGCCCAAGAGACCCAGTACTTC